This T cell receptor beta chain was sequenced in a study of T cell clonotyping in hematopoietic cell transplantation (dated by TCRdb to about 2021). A note on the overall study: Recipient samples taken before transplant were collected after cytoreduction. A total of 120 to 150 blood samples were collected in the study from 35 to 45 consecutive transplant recipients and their related donors. Recruitment of patients ran from September 2015 to early 2017, and follow-up continued until September 2020 or until death.

This clone was seen just once. No antigen is known for it. Base-call qualities are not available, and no considerably larger clone is one nucleotide away. Points the paper makes about the study in general: Donor and pretransplant recipient Inverse Simpson Index values predicted broader posttransplant TCR repertoire diversity. After transplant, TCR diversity in recipients dropped, and pathologically expanded clonotypes increased progressively from day 30 to day 180. Only a small fraction of recipient repertoires overlapped donor repertoires, with over 97% appearing de novo at the given depth. The sample size was limited, and CD4 and CD8 repertoire contributions could not be separated because cells were not sorted.

The immunoSEQ assay, a bias-controlled multiplex PCR using V- and J-specific primers, was used to amplify TCR beta CDR3 regions from genomic DNA. A second PCR step added a proprietary barcode and Illumina adapter sequences to the CDR3 amplicons. An Illumina MiSeq instrument was used to sequence the CDR3 libraries. From the authors' description of their analysis: Export and quality control were performed with immunoSEQ Analyzer 3.0, and downstream analyses were performed with R Bioconductor and Immunarch. Only productive rearrangements in the normalized downsampled data set were used to calculate repertoire metrics. Pathologically expanded clonotypes were defined as those larger than 5 templates in the normalized cohort. Repertoire diversity was measured with the Inverse Simpson Index. To capture all clonotypes, the CMV-specificity analyses were run on the non-normalized data set. What TCRdb holds here is the immuneACCESS table cut down to in-frame rearrangements. Part of the clones is not present; checked against another copy, under half of the missing clones reflect an unresolved V gene, and the others are unexplained. V, J and clone size are taken as reported in that table, and D and trimming were inferred from the DNA itself. A total of about 76,000 clones appear in this sample, about 96% of them only once. The ten biggest clones cover under 2% of the sample.

The CDR3 goes from the cysteine to the phenylalanine over 17 residues. Of the read, only the CDR3 DNA is kept; its 51 bases are in frame from base 1. Via the germline V gene (reference sequence), CDR1 is SGHNT and CDR2 YYREEE. V lost 6 bases and J lost 1 base; the stretch between them is 21 bases long. This sample's time point label indicates: recipient sample about 28 days before transplant, after cytoreduction. Blood from recipients was drawn about 28 days before transplant and again at days 30, 100 and 180 after transplant. Nuclei Lysis Solution was used to extract genomic DNA from fresh or cryopreserved unfractionated peripheral blood mononuclear cells.

The rearranged chain carries TRBV5-4 and TRBJ2-3, with a tentative D gene TRBD2 over 6 matching bases. The sample consisted of peripheral blood mononuclear cells, taken before stem cell transplant. This sequence was found in a woman in her forties or fifties with acute myeloid leukemia. Some clones in this sample may be carry-over from other donors' samples. DNA sequence: TGTGCCAGCACCCAACGCCGGGACTCCCTCGGCACAGATACGCAGTATTTT. The resulting protein is CASTQRRDSLGTDTQYF.